The source of this T cell receptor (beta chain) is a study of blood T cell repertoires in COVID-19. Overall study: Acute-phase and convalescent COVID-19 samples originated in the United States, Italy and Spain.

In the authors' methods: Amplification from reference gene primers served as the basis for estimated nucleated cell counts. Measured with immunoSEQ multiplex PCR; TCRdb has only the in-frame clones, and not every one. V and J calls and clone size are given by that table; D and trimming were obtained from the DNA. The profile shows around 72,000 clones, roughly 80% of them singletons. Germline V gives CDR1 MNHNY, CDR2 SVGAGI (reference sequence). With 8 bases clipped from V and 6 bases from J, the junction kept 13 bases outside the gene matches. CDR3 size: 15 residues. The sample taken for sequencing was peripheral blood. This chain joins TRBV6-6 and TRBJ2-7; 10 bases match TRBD1. This receptor was taken from a woman aged 70-85 years with acute or convalescent COVID-19. The CDR3 DNA reads as TGTGCCAGCCTGCCCACAGGGGGACAGGGGAGCGAGCAGTACTTC. The encoded protein is CASLPTGGQGSEQYF.